The 10 T cell receptor beta chains below all came from one sample that was sequenced in a study of shared clonotypes between healthy human individuals. The repertoire was sequenced with immunoSEQ multiplex PCR; TCRdb's copy has only in-frame clones and lacks some. The sample lists roughly 2,300,000 clones; roughly 92% were seen once. The sequenced material came from naive CD4+ T cells from PBMCs. Subset of the sample: CD45RA+ positively selected. These receptors were collected from a man aged 18 to 35 in good health. Some clones in this sample may be carry-over from other donors' samples.

This chain connects TRBV5-4 to TRBJ2-3, with 9 bases lining up with TRBD1. CDR3 size: 16 residues. Unmatched junction bases numbered 12, after V lost 4 bases and J lost 6 bases. In germline, CDR1 is SGHNT, CDR2 YYREEE (reference sequence). CDR3 loop: CASSEHRTGEGDTQYF. The CDR3 DNA reads as TGTGCCAGCAGCGAACATCGGACAGGGGAGGGGGATACGCAGTATTTT.

This chain links TRBV29-1 with TRBJ2-1; TRBD1 matches at 8 bases. This CDR3 spans 14 amino acids. CDR1 is SQVTM and CDR2 is ANQGSEA in the germline V gene. After removal of 5 bases from V and 4 bases from J, the junction contained 7 bases not matched to a gene. CDR3 DNA sequence: TGCAGCGTTAAGGGGCGGGACAGGTACAATGAGCAGTTCTTC. As protein: CSVKGRDRYNEQFF.

The genes are TRBV19 and TRBJ2-6, with D unresolved. V lost 7 bases, J lost 2 bases, and 15 bases lay in between. Germline CDR1 and CDR2: LNHDA and SQIVND (reference sequence). This CDR3 is 16 amino acids long. The CDR3 sequence is CASTQWSQAGANVLTF. In nucleotides, the CDR3 is TGTGCCAGTACCCAGTGGTCCCAAGCTGGGGCCAACGTCCTGACTTTC.

The rearrangement joins TRBV7-8 to TRBJ2-7; D unresolved. Deletions cut 2 bases from V and 0 bases from J, with 11 bases between. Germline V lookup: CDR1 SGHVS, CDR2 FQNEAQ. The CDR3 totals 15 residues. The CDR3 loop is CASSLMAKYSYEQYF. The CDR3 DNA reads as TGTGCCAGCAGCTTAATGGCAAAATACTCCTACGAGCAGTACTTC.

The chain combines TRBV11-2 with TRBJ2-7, with TRBD2 as a possible D gene (5 bases). The CDR3 loop spans 14 amino acids. Germline CDR1 is SGHAT and CDR2 is FQNNGV. The V gene lost 4 bases and the J gene lost 3 bases, with 13 bases spanning the gap. CDR3 loop: CASSWGVWDYEQYF. DNA of the CDR3: TGTGCCAGCAGCTGGGGAGTTTGGGACTACGAGCAGTACTTC.

This chain connects TRBV5-6 to TRBJ2-5; 10 bases map to TRBD2. The CDR3 contains 14 residues. Trimming removed 0 bases from V and 7 bases from J; junction bases left unmatched: 3. Germline CDR1 is SGHDT and CDR2 is YYEEEE. The CDR3 nucleotides read TGTGCCAGCAGCTTGGAACCTAGCGGGAGGACCCAGTACTTC. Encoded protein: CASSLEPSGRTQYF. Complete variable domain (other parts from reference TRBV5-6 and TRBJ2-5): DAGVTQSPTHLIKTRGQQVTLRCSPKSGHDTVSWYQQALGQGPQFIFQYYEEEERQRGNFPDRFSGHQFPNYSSELNVNALLLGDSALYLCASSLEPSGRTQYFGPGTRLLVL.

This chain joins TRBV30 and TRBJ2-7; D is perhaps TRBD1 (5 bases). This CDR3 has 12 residues. Germline CDR1 is GTSNPN and CDR2 is SVGIG (reference sequence). This CDR3 is CALADSSYEQYF. In DNA, the CDR3 is TGTGCGTTGGCTGACAGTTCCTACGAGCAGTACTTC.

The genes are TRBV5-3 and TRBJ1-4; 7 bases align to TRBD1. TRBV5-3 is reported as an ORF; its role is uncertain. Unmatched junction bases numbered 13, after V lost 4 bases and J lost 7 bases. The CDR3 has 16 residues. This CDR3 is CARSLSFGGGPEKLFF. In DNA form, the CDR3 reads TGTGCCAGAAGCCTGTCTTTCGGAGGGGGCCCTGAAAAACTGTTTTTT.

The chain links TRBV6-1 to TRBJ1-5, with TRBD1 matching 10 bases. Germline CDR1 reads MNHNS; CDR2 reads SASEGT. Trimming at V came to 6 bases and at J to 4 bases, leaving 3 bases not matched to a gene. The CDR3 is made up of 14 amino acids. The CDR3 nucleotides read TGTGCCAGCAGGACAGGGGGCGCGAATCAGCCCCAGCATTTT. Translation: CASRTGGANQPQHF.

The count of this clone is one. CDR3 nucleotide sequence: TGTGCCAGCAGTGAAGAGGTAGTGGTCTACACCTTC. Translation: CASSEEVVVYTF. The chain links TRBV2 to TRBJ1-2, with D hard to call. The CDR3 is 12 residues long. Germline CDR1 SNHLY, CDR2 FYNNEI. V dropped 1 base and J dropped 10 bases, with 10 bases sitting between them.